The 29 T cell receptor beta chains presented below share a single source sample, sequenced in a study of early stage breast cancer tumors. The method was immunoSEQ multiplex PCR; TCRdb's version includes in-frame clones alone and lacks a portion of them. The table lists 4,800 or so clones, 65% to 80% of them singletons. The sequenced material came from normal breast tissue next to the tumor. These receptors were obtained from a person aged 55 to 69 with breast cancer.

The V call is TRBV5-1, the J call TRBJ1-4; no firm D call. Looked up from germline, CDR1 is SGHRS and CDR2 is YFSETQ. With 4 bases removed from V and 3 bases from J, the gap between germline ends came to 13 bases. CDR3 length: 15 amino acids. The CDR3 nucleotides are TGCGCCAGCAGCCCCGTCCGGGGATCTAATGAAAAACTGTTTTTT. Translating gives CASSPVRGSNEKLFF. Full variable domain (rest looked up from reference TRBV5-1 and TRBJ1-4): KAGVTQTPRYLIKTRGQQVTLSCSPISGHRSVSWYQQTPGQGLQFLFEYFSETQRNKGNFPGRFSGRQFSNSRSEMNVSTLELGDSALYLCASSPVRGSNEKLFFGSGTQLSVL.

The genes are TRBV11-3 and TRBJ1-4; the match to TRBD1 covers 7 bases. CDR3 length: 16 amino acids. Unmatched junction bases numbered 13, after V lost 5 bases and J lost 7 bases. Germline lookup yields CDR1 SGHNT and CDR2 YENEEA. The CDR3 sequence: CASSPTGAGTAEKLFF. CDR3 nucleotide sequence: TGTGCCAGCAGCCCTACGGGAGCCGGGACAGCTGAAAAACTGTTTTTT.

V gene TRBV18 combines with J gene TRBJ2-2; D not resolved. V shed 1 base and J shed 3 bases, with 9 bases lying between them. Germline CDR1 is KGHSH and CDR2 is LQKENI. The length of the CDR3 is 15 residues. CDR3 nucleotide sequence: TGTGCCAGCTCACCACTCTACCGAGACACCGGGGAGCTGTTTTTT. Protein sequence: CASSPLYRDTGELFF.

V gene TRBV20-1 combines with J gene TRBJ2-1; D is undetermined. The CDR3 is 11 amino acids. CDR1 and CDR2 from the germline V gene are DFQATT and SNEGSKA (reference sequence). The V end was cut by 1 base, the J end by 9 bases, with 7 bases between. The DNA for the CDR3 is TGCAGTGCTAGAGCCGGATCTGAGCAGTTCTTC. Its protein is CSARAGSEQFF.

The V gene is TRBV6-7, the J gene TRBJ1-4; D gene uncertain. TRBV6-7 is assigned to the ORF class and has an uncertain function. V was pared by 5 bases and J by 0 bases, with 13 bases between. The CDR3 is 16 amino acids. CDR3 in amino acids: CASSPRSAATNEKLFF. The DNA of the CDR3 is TGTGCCAGCAGTCCACGATCAGCGGCAACTAATGAAAAACTGTTTTTT.

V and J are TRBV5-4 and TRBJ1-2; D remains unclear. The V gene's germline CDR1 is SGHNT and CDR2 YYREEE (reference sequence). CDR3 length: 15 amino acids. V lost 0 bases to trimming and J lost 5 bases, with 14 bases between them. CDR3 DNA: TGTGCCAGCAGCTTGGAAGTGGGAAAGCTATATGGCTACACCTTC. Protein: CASSLEVGKLYGYTF.

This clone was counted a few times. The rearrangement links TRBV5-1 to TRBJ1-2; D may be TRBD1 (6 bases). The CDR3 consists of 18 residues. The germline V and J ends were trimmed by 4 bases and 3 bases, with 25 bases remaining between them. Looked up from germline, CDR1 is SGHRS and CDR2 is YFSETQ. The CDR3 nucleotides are TGCGCCAGCAGCACTATCCCAGGGGACGGCATGGGGGACTATGGCTACACCTTC. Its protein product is CASSTIPGDGMGDYGYTF.

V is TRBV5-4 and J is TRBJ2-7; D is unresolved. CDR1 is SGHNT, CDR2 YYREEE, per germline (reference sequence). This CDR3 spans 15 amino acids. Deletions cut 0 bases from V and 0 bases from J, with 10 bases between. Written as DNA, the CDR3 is TGTGCCAGCAGCTTGGTAGGAGAATACTCCTACGAGCAGTACTTC. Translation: CASSLVGEYSYEQYF.

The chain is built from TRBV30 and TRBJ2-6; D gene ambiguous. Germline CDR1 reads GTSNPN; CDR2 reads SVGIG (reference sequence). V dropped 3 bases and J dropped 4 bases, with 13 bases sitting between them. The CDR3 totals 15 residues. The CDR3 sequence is CAWSSKLSGANVLTF. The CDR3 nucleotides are TGTGCCTGGAGCTCTAAGCTATCGGGGGCCAACGTCCTGACTTTC.

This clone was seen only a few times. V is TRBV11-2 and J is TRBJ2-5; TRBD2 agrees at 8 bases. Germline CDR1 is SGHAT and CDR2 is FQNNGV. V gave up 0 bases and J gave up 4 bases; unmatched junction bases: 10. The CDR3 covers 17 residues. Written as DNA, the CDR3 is TGTGCCAGCAGCTTAGACCCCTTAGCGGGACTGGCAGAGACCCAGTACTTC. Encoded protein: CASSLDPLAGLAETQYF.

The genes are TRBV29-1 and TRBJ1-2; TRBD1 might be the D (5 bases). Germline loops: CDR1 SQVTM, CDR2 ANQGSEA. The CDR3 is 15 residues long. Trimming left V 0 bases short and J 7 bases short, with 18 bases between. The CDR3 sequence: CSVEEGAAGGFGYTF. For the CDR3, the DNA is TGCAGCGTTGAAGAAGGGGCGGCGGGCGGGTTTGGCTACACCTTC. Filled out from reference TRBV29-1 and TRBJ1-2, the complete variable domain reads SAVISQKPSRDICQRGTSLTIQCQVDSQVTMMFWYRQQPGQSLTLIATANQGSEATYESGFVIDKFPISRPNLTFSTLTVSNMSPEDSSIYLCSVEEGAAGGFGYTFGSGTRLTVV.

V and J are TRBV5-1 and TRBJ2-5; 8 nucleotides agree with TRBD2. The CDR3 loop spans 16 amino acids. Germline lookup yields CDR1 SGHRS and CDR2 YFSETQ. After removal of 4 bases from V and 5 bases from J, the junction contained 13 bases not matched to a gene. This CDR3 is CASSPNPGGAGETQYF. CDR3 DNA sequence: TGCGCCAGCAGCCCTAACCCCGGGGGGGCGGGGGAGACCCAGTACTTC.

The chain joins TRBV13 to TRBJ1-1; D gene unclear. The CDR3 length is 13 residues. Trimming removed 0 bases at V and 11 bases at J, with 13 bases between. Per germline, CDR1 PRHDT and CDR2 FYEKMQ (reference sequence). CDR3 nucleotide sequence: TGTGCCAGCAGCTTAGGATCCCACCCCGTGGCTTTCTTT. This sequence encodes CASSLGSHPVAFF. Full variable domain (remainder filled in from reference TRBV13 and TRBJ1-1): AAGVIQSPRHLIKEKRETATLKCYPIPRHDTVYWYQQGPGQDPQFLISFYEKMQSDKGSIPDRFSAQQFSDYHSELNMSSLELGDSALYFCASSLGSHPVAFFGQGTRLTVV.

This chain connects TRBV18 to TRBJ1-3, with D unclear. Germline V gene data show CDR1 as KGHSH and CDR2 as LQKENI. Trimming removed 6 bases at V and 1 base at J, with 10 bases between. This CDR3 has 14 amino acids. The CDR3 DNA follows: TGTGCCAGCTCGGAACAGCCTTCTGGAAACACCATATATTTT. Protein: CASSEQPSGNTIYF.

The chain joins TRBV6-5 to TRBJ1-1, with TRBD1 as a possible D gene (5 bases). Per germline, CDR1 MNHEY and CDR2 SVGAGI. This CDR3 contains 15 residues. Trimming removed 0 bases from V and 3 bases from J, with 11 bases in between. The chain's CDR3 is CASSYSGGWDTEAFF. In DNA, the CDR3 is TGTGCCAGCAGTTACTCGGGGGGATGGGACACTGAAGCTTTCTTT.

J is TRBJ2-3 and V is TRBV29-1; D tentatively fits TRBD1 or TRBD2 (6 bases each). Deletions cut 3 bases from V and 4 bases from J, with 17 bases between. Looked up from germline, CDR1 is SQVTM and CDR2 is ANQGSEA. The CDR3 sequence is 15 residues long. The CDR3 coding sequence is TGCAGCGTTGAGGGGGGCGAGACCGGAGCAGATACGCAGTATTTT. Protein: CSVEGGETGADTQYF.

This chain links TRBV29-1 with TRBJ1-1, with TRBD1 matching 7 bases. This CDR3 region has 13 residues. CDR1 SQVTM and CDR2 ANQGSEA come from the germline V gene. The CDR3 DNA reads TGCAGTGCCCGGACAGGAATGAACACTGAAGCTTTCTTT. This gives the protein CSARTGMNTEAFF.

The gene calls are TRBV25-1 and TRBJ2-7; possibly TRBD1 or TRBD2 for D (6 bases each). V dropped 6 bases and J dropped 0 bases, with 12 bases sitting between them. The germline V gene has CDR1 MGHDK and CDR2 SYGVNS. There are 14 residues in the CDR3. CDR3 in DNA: TGTGCCAGCAGAGGGGGGTTTGGCTCCTACGAGCAGTACTTC. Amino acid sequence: CASRGGFGSYEQYF.

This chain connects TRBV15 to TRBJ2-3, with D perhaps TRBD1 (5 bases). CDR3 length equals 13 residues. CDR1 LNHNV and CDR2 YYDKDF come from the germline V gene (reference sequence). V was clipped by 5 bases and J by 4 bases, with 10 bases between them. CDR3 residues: CATSGRVADTQYF. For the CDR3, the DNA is TGTGCCACCAGCGGCAGGGTGGCAGATACGCAGTATTTT.

The CDR3 here is CASSADGTSGGLNTGELFF. As DNA, the CDR3 is TGTGCCAGCAGCGCAGACGGGACTAGCGGGGGGCTGAACACCGGGGAGCTGTTTTTT. V usage is TRBV7-9 and J usage is TRBJ2-2; the match to TRBD2 covers 15 bases. The V gene end was trimmed by 5 bases and the J gene end by 1 base; junction bases not matched to a gene: 8. The length of the CDR3 is 19 residues. Germline V gene data show CDR1 as SEHNR and CDR2 as FQNEAQ (reference sequence).

CDR3 nucleotides: TGTGCCAGCTCACCACCGACCGACTACGAGCAGTACTTC. This codes for CASSPPTDYEQYF. This chain uses TRBV18 with TRBJ2-7, with D uncertain. The CDR3 covers 13 residues. Germline V lookup: CDR1 KGHSH, CDR2 LQKENI. V was cut by 0 bases and J by 3 bases, with 6 bases left in between.

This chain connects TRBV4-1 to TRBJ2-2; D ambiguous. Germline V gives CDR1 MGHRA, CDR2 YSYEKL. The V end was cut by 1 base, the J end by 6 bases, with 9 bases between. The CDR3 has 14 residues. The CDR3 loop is CASSQASFAGELFF. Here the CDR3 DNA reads TGCGCCAGCAGCCAAGCCTCCTTCGCCGGGGAGCTGTTTTTT.

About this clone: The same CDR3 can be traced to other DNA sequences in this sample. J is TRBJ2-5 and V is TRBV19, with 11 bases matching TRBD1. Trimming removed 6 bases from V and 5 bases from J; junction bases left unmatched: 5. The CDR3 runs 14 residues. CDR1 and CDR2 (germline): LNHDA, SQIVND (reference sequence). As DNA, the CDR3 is TGTGCCAGTAGCATCGGACAGGGGGCTGAGACCCAGTACTTC. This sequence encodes CASSIGQGAETQYF.

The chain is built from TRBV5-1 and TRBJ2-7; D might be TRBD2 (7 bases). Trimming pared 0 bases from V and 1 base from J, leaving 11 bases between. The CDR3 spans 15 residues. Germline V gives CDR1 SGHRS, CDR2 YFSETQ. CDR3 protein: CASSLGGGRSYEQYF. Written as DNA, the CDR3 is TGCGCCAGCAGCTTGGGGGGGGGCAGATCCTACGAGCAGTACTTC.

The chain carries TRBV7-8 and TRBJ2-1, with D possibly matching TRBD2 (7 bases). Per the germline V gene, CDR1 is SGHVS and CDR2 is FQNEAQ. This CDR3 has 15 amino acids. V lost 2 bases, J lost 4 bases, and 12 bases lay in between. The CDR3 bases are TGTGCCAGCAGCTTACTCCGGGGGGCTTACAATGAGCAGTTCTTC. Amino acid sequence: CASSLLRGAYNEQFF.

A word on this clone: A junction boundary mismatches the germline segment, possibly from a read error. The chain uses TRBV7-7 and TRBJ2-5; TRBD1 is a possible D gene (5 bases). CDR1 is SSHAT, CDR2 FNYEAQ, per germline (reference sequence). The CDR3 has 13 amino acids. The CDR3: CASSATPGETQYF. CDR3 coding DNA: TGTGCTAGCAGCGCCACTCCAGGGGAGACCCAGTACTTC.

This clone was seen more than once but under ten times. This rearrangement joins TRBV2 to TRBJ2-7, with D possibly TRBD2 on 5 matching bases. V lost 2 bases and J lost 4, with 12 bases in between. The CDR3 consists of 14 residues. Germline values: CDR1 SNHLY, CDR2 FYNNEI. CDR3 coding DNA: TGTGCCAGCAGTGAACCCGGGAATGGGTACGAGCAGTACTTC. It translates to CASSEPGNGYEQYF.

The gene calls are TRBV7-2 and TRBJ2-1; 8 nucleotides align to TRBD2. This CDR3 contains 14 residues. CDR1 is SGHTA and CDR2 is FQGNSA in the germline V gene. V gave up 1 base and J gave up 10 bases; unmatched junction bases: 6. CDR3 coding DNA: TGTGCCAGCAGCTTAGAAGGGACTAGAGGGGAGCAGTTCTTC. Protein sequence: CASSLEGTRGEQFF.

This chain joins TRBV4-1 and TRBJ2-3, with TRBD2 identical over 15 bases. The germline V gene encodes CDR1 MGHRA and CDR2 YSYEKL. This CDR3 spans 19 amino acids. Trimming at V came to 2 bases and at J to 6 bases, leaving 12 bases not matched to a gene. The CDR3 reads CASSQPGLAGGPTTDTQYF. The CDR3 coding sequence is TGCGCCAGCAGCCAACCTGGACTAGCGGGAGGGCCAACGACGGATACGCAGTATTTT.